This record looks at one TCR beta chain sequence and its context. Its antigen is not identified. Other DNA sequences of this sample code for an identical CDR3. Extracted from the samples, RNA was reverse transcribed into cDNA to serve as the sequencing template. Clones were sequenced by immunoSEQ multiplex PCR, and TCRdb holds only the in-frame ones, with some missing. Here the sample spans 150,000 to 200,000 clones, roughly 60% being singletons. The source of the sample is a study of CD8+ T cells in alopecia areata. Noted treatment: oral pan-JAK inhibitor, 5-10 mg twice daily. The study, taken as a whole, reports: Scalp sequencing also captures normal skin's resident alphabeta T cells.

The TCR sequence derives from a human donor with alopecia areata. This specimen was CD4+ T cells sorted from blood, taken at week 24, from a patient treated with tofacitinib.

CDR3 amino acids: CSVESDTQYF. DNA of the CDR3: TGCAGCGTTGAGTCAGATACGCAGTATTTT. The chain has TRBV29-1 and TRBJ2-3; unclear D gene. The CDR3 contains 10 residues. Per the germline V gene, CDR1 is SQVTM and CDR2 is ANQGSEA. Trimming shortened V by 3 bases and J by 4 bases, and 2 bases separated the two germline ends.